Following are 20 T cell receptor beta chains from one sample sequenced in a study of post-analysis software for immune sequencing data. Study findings and constraints: Patients had higher frequencies than controls of roughly five TRBV segments, including TRBV5-6, TRBV5-1 and TRBV20-1.

The antigens these receptors bind are not known. Sequencing libraries made from TCR beta cDNA carried unique molecular identifiers. TCRdb re-derived calls from the PCR reads in MiXCR, one entry per CDR3 protein. The profile shows 750,000 to 950,000 distinct CDR3 sequences, roughly 46% of them singletons. Sequenced input: blood. These receptors were obtained from a girl aged 5 to 17 with multiple sclerosis.

This chain links TRBV5-6 with TRBJ1-2, with 12 bases matching TRBD1. This CDR3 has 13 residues. J gave up 2 bases and V 9 bases, and 2 bases lay outside the gene matches. Germline V CDR1 and CDR2: SGHDT, YYEEEE. The CDR3 protein is CATGTGGNYGYTF. The CDR3 DNA reads TGTGCCACAGGGACAGGGGGCAACTATGGCTACACCTTC.

This clonotype was seen only once. The chain employs TRBV2 and TRBJ2-1; 9 bases agree with TRBD2. This CDR3 has 16 residues. J was trimmed by 8 bases and V by 8 bases; bases with no gene match: 16. Germline values: CDR1 SNHLY, CDR2 FYNNEI. This CDR3 is CASEPEASGVTDEQFF. In DNA, the CDR3 is TGTGCCAGCGAACCCGAGGCTAGCGGGGTTACAGATGAGCAGTTCTTC.

This clonotype has a handful of counts. The chain combines TRBV6-5 with TRBJ2-1; D uncertain. CDR1 MNHEY and CDR2 SVGAGI come from the germline V gene. V was cut by 0 bases and J by 0 bases, with 18 bases left in between. The CDR3 runs 19 residues. The CDR3 is CASSYSAPRRASSYNEQFF. The CDR3 nucleotides read TGTGCCAGCAGTTACTCGGCGCCACGGCGCGCAAGCTCCTACAATGAGCAGTTCTTC.

The chain combines TRBV4-2 with TRBJ2-5; 10 positions agree with TRBD2. V was pared by 3 bases and J by 4 bases, with 11 bases of the junction left unmatched. CDR1 and CDR2 (germline): LGHNA, YNFKEQ. This CDR3 has 17 amino acids. CDR3 protein: CASSQDSSGRLGETQYF. CDR3 coding DNA: TGTGCCAGCAGCCAGGACTCTAGCGGGAGATTAGGAGAGACCCAGTACTTC.

At least ten counts were recorded for this clonotype. The rearrangement links TRBV28 to TRBJ2-7, with 13 bases fitting TRBD2. Trimming at V came to 5 bases and at J to 1 base, leaving 5 bases not matched to a gene. This CDR3 comprises 16 residues. The germline V gene has CDR1 MDHEN and CDR2 SYDVKM. The chain's CDR3 is CASSTLAGGHSYEQYF. CDR3 DNA sequence: TGTGCCAGCAGTACACTAGCGGGAGGGCATTCCTACGAGCAGTACTTC.

V usage is TRBV6-2 or TRBV6-3 and J usage is TRBJ1-2; no reliable D call. The germline gives CDR1 MNHEY, CDR2 SVGEGT. The CDR3 is 12 amino acids. With 10 bases removed from V and 4 bases from J, the gap between germline ends came to 13 bases. The CDR3 DNA reads as TGTGCCACACAACAGTGGTCCTATGGCTACACCTTC. Its protein is CATQQWSYGYTF.

The chain couples TRBV30 to TRBJ2-1, with D uncertain. The CDR3 is made up of 11 amino acids. Germline CDR1 reads GTSNPN; CDR2 reads SVGIG (reference sequence). Between the trimmed V and J ends, which lost 1 base and 7 bases, there was a span of 5 bases. In DNA form, the CDR3 reads TGTGCCTGGAGTGAGCATAATGAGCAGTTCTTC. Encoded protein: CAWSEHNEQFF.

This clonotype was observed a few times. The V and J genes are TRBV20-1 and TRBJ2-3; TRBD2 matches at 7 bases. V dropped 3 bases and J dropped 0; count of bases not matched to a gene: 6. The CDR3 is 15 amino acids. CDR1 is DFQATT, CDR2 SNEGSKA, per germline (reference sequence). The chain's CDR3 is CSASVGGTSTDTQYF. CDR3 coding DNA: TGCAGTGCTAGTGTGGGGGGGACTAGCACAGATACGCAGTATTTT.

V and J are TRBV5-1 and TRBJ2-7; D might be TRBD1 or TRBD2, each matching 6 bases. V dropped 3 bases and J dropped 7 bases, with 17 bases sitting between them. Germline V CDR1 and CDR2: SGHRS, YFSETQ. This CDR3 comprises 14 residues. CDR3 protein: CASSCPGRQGEQYF. CDR3 bases: TGCGCCAGCAGCTGCCCAGGGAGGCAGGGGGAGCAGTACTTC.

This clonotype has only a few counts. The chain employs TRBV3-1 and TRBJ2-1; D is perhaps TRBD2 (5 bases). The germline gives CDR1 LGHDT, CDR2 YNNKEL (reference sequence). Trimming left V 4 bases short and J 11 bases short, with 12 bases between. CDR3 size: 12 residues. CDR3 nucleotide sequence: TGTGCCAGCAGCCCCGAGGGTGTTAAGCAGTTCTTC. This encodes CASSPEGVKQFF.

The chain combines TRBV5-1 with TRBJ1-2; D gene ambiguous. The germline V and J ends were trimmed by 0 bases and 0 bases, with 15 bases remaining between them. This CDR3 has 17 amino acids. CDR1 is SGHRS and CDR2 is YFSETQ in the germline V gene. This chain's CDR3 is CASSLAGGEAANYGYTF. The CDR3 region has the DNA TGCGCCAGCAGCTTGGCCGGCGGGGAAGCCGCTAACTATGGCTACACCTTC.

This clonotype was detected only a few times. V and J are TRBV13 and TRBJ2-7; the D gene is possibly TRBD1 (5 bases). V lost 2 bases and J 1 base, leaving 15 bases between the germline ends. The CDR3 consists of 16 residues. Per the germline V gene, CDR1 is PRHDT and CDR2 is FYEKMQ (reference sequence). CDR3 protein: CASSLYGAGGSYEQYF. The CDR3 DNA follows: TGTGCCAGCAGCTTATATGGGGCAGGCGGATCCTACGAGCAGTACTTC.

V and J are TRBV28 and TRBJ2-7; 11 bases are shared with TRBD2. With V trimmed by 4 bases and J by 2 bases, 19 bases remained unmatched. Germline V gene lookup returns CDR1 MDHEN and CDR2 SYDVKM. The CDR3 consists of 20 residues. The CDR3 region is CASSSTFLAGGPLVTYEQYF. Written as DNA, the CDR3 is TGTGCCAGCAGTTCCACCTTTCTAGCGGGAGGCCCTCTGGTTACCTACGAGCAGTACTTC.

In its sample, this clonotype was seen a few times. This chain links TRBV18 with TRBJ2-5; 7 bases are a match to TRBD1. This CDR3 has 14 residues. The germline CDR1 and CDR2 sequences are KGHSH and LQKENI. V was clipped by 5 bases and J by 0 bases; unmatched bases: 3. The CDR3 sequence is CASSKQGNQETQYF. CDR3 in DNA: TGTGCCAGCTCAAAACAGGGGAACCAAGAGACCCAGTACTTC.

This chain links TRBV20-1 with TRBJ2-7, with 8 bases aligning to TRBD1. This CDR3 contains 15 residues. V shed 3 bases and J 4 bases; nucleotides not matched to a gene: 11. In germline, CDR1 is DFQATT, CDR2 SNEGSKA (reference sequence). In DNA, the CDR3 is TGCAGTGCTAGCCTGACAGGGGCCGATGATTACGAGCAGTACTTC. Amino acid sequence: CSASLTGADDYEQYF.

The chain employs TRBV28 and TRBJ2-7; D possibly corresponds to TRBD1 (6 bases). The CDR3 spans 17 residues. V lost 2 bases, J lost 0 bases, and 17 bases lay in between. Germline V CDR1 and CDR2: MDHEN, SYDVKM. The DNA of the CDR3 is TGTGCCAGCAGTTTAACCCGCACAGACAGGATCTCCTACGAGCAGTACTTC. It codes for CASSLTRTDRISYEQYF. Filled out from reference TRBV28 and TRBJ2-7, the complete variable domain reads DVKVTQSSRYLVKRTGEKVFLECVQDMDHENMFWYRQDPGLGLRLIYFSYDVKMKEKGDIPEGYSVSREKKERFSLILESASTNQTSMYLCASSLTRTDRISYEQYFGPGTRLTVT.

This clonotype was seen only a few times. V usage is TRBV6-5 and J usage is TRBJ1-5; D may be TRBD1 (6 bases). The CDR3 extends over 15 amino acids. Germline V gene lookup returns CDR1 MNHEY and CDR2 SVGAGI. Trimming stripped 1 base from V and 4 bases from J, with 11 bases between. The CDR3 nucleotides read TGTGCCAGCAGTTACTTGGGGGGCCCTAATCAGCCCCAGCATTTT. It translates to CASSYLGGPNQPQHF.

This clonotype has only a few counts. The V gene is TRBV5-1, the J gene TRBJ2-7, with D hard to call. This CDR3 has 15 residues. V was clipped by 0 bases and J by 3 bases, with 13 bases between them. Germline V CDR1 and CDR2: SGHRS, YFSETQ. The CDR3 DNA reads as TGCGCCAGCAGCTTGGCCAATCTGGGCAGCTACGAGCAGTACTTC. Translating it yields CASSLANLGSYEQYF.

This clonotype was picked up a small number of times. The rearrangement links TRBV20-1 to TRBJ2-1; D might be TRBD1 (6 bases). Trimming removed 2 bases at V and 4 bases at J, with 12 bases between. From germline, CDR1 is DFQATT and CDR2 SNEGSKA (reference sequence). This CDR3 has 14 residues. CDR3 DNA sequence: TGCAGTGCTAGACTACAGGGTGGGTACAATGAGCAGTTCTTC. Residues: CSARLQGGYNEQFF.

The chain has TRBV5-5 and TRBJ2-5; D ambiguous. The CDR3 runs 15 residues. Germline CDR1 SGHKS, CDR2 YYEKEE (reference sequence). V lost 0 bases to trimming and J lost 3 bases, with 12 bases between them. CDR3 amino acids: CASSLVKVVEETQYF. CDR3 DNA: TGTGCCAGCAGCTTGGTCAAGGTAGTTGAAGAGACCCAGTACTTC.